These T cell receptor beta chains were read from a single sample in a study of identical twins. One entry per CDR3 protein, called by TCRdb with MiXCR from the 5' RACE reads. The sample includes around 450,000 distinct CDR3 sequences, approximately 15% of them seen just once. These data are also associated with another study on yellow fever vaccine responses in identical twins.

Sequencing was done on a sample of CD4+ T cells sorted from blood. These receptors came from a woman aged 18-35 years in good health. Both conserved end residues are part of each CDR3. A D gene is named only where the DNA matches it firmly. Part of the rows lack a size; the others show once, few, many or a class for expanded clones.

>TRBD1|many|TRBJ2-5|TRBV29-1
CSIQGAWFSQETQYF
TGCAGCATACAGGGGGCCTGGTTTTCCCAAGAGACCCAGTACTTC
>TRBD1|-|TRBJ1-1|TRBV3-1
CASSPQSQGALNTEAFF
TGTGCCAGCAGCCCGCAGTCCCAGGGGGCCCTGAACACTGAAGCTTTCTTT
>TRBD2|many|TRBJ2-3|TRBV4-1
CASSPQREVSDTQYF
TGCGCCAGCAGCCCACAGCGGGAGGTTTCAGATACGCAGTATTTT
>-|-|TRBJ2-5|TRBV15
CATSRDHQETQYF
TGTGCCACCAGCAGAGACCATCAGGAGACCCAGTACTTC
>TRBD1|-|TRBJ1-5|TRBV6-5
CASSFYDRANQPQHF
TGTGCCAGCAGTTTTTATGACAGGGCGAATCAGCCCCAGCATTTT
>-|-|TRBJ2-4|TRBV12-3/TRBV12-4
CASSYLKGGLDKNIQYF
TGTGCCAGCAGTTACCTGAAAGGGGGGTTAGACAAAAACATTCAGTACTTC
>-|-|TRBJ2-1|TRBV12-3/TRBV12-4
CASSTGSDFNEQFF
TGTGCCAGCAGTACAGGGAGTGACTTCAATGAGCAGTTCTTC
>TRBD2|few|TRBJ2-7|TRBV27
CASSFLLAGGPYEQYF
TGTGCCAGCAGTTTCCTCCTAGCGGGAGGGCCCTACGAGCAGTACTTC
>TRBD2|-|TRBJ2-1|TRBV28
CASSLVAGYEQFF
TGTGCCAGCAGTTTAGTAGCGGGTTATGAGCAGTTCTTC
>-|many|TRBJ1-1|TRBV12-3/TRBV12-4
CASSLEPDRYTEAFF
TGTGCCAGCAGTTTAGAGCCCGACAGATACACTGAAGCTTTCTTT
>-|-|TRBJ1-2|TRBV6-2/TRBV6-3
CASNGQSYGYTF
TGTGCCAGCAACGGCCAGAGCTATGGCTACACCTTC
>-|many|TRBJ2-7|TRBV5-1
CASSLDGTPSYEQYF
TGCGCCAGCAGCTTGGATGGGACTCCCTCCTACGAGCAGTACTTC
>TRBD1|-|TRBJ1-6|TRBV20-1
CSASDRANNSPLHF
TGCAGTGCATCGGACAGGGCGAATAATTCACCCCTCCACTTT
>-|once|TRBJ2-3|TRBV11-2
CASSLQRTPTDTQYF
TGTGCCAGCAGCTTACAGCGGACCCCCACAGATACGCAGTATTTT
>-|few|TRBJ2-3|TRBV9
CASGVTPRADTQYF
TGTGCCAGCGGAGTTACCCCGAGAGCGGATACGCAGTATTTT
>TRBD1|-|TRBJ2-5|TRBV12-3/TRBV12-4
CASGSRGTAYF
TGTGCCAGCGGGAGCCGTGGGACAGCCTACTTC
>-|-|TRBJ2-6|TRBV12-3/TRBV12-4
CASSLQGGGGANVLTF
TGTGCCAGCAGTTTACAGGGGGGTGGAGGGGCCAACGTCCTGACTTTC
>-|many|TRBJ1-4|TRBV29-1
CSVAQPNEKLFF
TGCAGCGTTGCGCAGCCTAATGAAAAACTGTTTTTT
>TRBD1|few|TRBJ2-1|TRBV10-3
CAISVGTGGLSYNEQFF
TGTGCCATCAGTGTAGGGACAGGGGGGCTCTCCTACAATGAGCAGTTCTTC
>-|-|TRBJ2-5|TRBV18
CASSRIDSQETQYF
TGTGCCAGCTCACGAATAGACAGCCAAGAGACCCAGTACTTC
>-|few|TRBJ2-1|TRBV7-2
CASRYNQDPFSEQFF
TGTGCCAGCAGGTACAACCAGGACCCTTTCAGTGAGCAGTTCTTC